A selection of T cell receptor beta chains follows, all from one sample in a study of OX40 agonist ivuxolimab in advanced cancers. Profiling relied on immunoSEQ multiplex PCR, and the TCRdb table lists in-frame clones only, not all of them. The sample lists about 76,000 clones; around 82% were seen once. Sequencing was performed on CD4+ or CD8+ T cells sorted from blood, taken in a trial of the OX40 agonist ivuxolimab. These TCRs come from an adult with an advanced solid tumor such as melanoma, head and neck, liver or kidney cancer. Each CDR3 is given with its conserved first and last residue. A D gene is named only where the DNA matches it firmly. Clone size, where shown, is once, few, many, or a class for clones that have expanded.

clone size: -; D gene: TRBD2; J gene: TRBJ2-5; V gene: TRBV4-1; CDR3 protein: CASSQYLAGRRETQYF; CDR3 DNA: TGCGCCAGCAGCCAATATCTAGCGGGAAGAAGGGAGACCCAGTACTTC
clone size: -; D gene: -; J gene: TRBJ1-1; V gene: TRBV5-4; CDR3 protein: CASSHDRNTEAFF; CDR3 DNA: TGTGCCAGCAGCCATGACAGGAACACTGAAGCTTTCTTT
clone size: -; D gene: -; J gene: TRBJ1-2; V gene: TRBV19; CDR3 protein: CASSPSTGVPYGYTF; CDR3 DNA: TGTGCCAGTAGTCCCTCAACCGGGGTCCCCTATGGCTACACCTTC
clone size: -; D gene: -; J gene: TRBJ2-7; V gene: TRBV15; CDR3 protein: CATSRVSGAYSYEQYF; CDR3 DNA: TGTGCCACCAGCAGAGTATCTGGAGCCTACTCCTACGAGCAGTACTTC
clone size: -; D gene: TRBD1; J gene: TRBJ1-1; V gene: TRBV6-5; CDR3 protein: CASREGASTEAFF; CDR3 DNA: TGTGCCAGCAGAGAGGGGGCATCGACTGAAGCTTTCTTT
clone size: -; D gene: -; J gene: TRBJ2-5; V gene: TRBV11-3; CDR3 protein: CASRMQETQYF; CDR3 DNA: TGTGCCAGCAGGATGCAAGAGACCCAGTACTTC
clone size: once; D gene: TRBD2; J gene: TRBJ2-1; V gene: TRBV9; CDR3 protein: CASSFMTSTYNEQFF; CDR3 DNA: TGTGCCAGCAGCTTCATGACTAGCACTTACAATGAGCAGTTCTTC
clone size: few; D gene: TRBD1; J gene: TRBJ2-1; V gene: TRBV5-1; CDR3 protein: CASSLSGTGGHEQFF; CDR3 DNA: TGCGCCAGCAGCTTATCAGGGACAGGGGGACATGAGCAGTTCTTC
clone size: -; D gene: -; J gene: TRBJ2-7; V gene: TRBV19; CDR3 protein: CASSIDSSYEQYF; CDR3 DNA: TGTGCCAGTAGTATAGACAGCTCCTACGAGCAGTACTTC
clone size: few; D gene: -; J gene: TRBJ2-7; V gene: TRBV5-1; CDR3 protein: CASSLVGDTTGAQYF; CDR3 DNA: TGCGCCAGCAGCTTGGTCGGGGACACTACTGGGGCCCAGTACTTC
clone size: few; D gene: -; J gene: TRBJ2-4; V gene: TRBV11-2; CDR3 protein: CASSYKDKQYF; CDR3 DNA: TGTGCCAGCAGCTACAAGGACAAGCAGTACTTC
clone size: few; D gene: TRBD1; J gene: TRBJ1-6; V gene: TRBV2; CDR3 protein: CASMDRTGSSPLHF; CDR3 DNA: TGTGCCAGCATGGATCGGACAGGGAGCTCACCCCTCCACTTT
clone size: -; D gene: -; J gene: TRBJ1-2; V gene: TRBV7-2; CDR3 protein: CASSLGQGFYGYTF; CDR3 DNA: TGTGCCAGCAGCTTAGGCCAGGGGTTCTATGGCTACACCTTC
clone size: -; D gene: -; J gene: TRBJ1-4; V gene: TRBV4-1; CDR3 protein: CASSQEGRGGLFF; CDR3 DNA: TGCGCCAGCAGCCAAGAAGGCAGGGGCGGGCTGTTTTTT
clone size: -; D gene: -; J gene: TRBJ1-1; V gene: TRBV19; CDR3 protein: CASQTGSVAFF; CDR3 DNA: TGTGCCAGCCAGACAGGTTCGGTAGCTTTCTTT
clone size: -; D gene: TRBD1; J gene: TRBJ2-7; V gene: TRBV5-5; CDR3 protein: CASSWDSPYEQYF; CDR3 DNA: TGTGCCAGCAGCTGGGACAGCCCTTACGAGCAGTACTTC
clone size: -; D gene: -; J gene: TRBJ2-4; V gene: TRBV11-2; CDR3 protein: CASSLGEGAPAKNIQYF; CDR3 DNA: TGTGCCAGCAGCTTAGGGGAGGGGGCACCAGCCAAAAACATTCAGTACTTC
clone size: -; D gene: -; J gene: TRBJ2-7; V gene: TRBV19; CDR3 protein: CASSTGRTYEQYF; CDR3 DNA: TGTGCCAGTAGTACGGGACGGACCTACGAGCAGTACTTC
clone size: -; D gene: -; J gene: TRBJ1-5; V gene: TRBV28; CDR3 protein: CASSLYGDNQPQHF; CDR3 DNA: TGTGCCAGCAGTTTATACGGGGACAATCAGCCCCAGCATTTT
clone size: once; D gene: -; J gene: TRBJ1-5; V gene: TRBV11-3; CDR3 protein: CASSWEVGNSQHF; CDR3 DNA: TGTGCCAGCAGCTGGGAAGTAGGGAACAGCCAGCATTTT
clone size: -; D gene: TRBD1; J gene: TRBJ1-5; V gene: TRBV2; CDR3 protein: CASEGASNQPQHF; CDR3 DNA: TGTGCCAGCGAGGGGGCAAGCAATCAGCCCCAGCATTTT
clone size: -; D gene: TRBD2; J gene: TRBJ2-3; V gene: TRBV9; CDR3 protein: CASSGRGSGSLADTQYF; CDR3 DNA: TGTGCCAGCAGCGGTCGGGGTAGCGGGTCCCTGGCAGATACGCAGTATTTT
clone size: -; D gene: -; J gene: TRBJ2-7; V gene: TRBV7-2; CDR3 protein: CASSLFRAPSYEQYF; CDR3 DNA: TGTGCCAGCAGCTTATTTAGGGCCCCGTCCTACGAGCAGTACTTC
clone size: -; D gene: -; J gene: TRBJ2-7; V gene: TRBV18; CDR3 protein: CASSRPELRYEQYF; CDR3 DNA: TGTGCCAGCTCCCGACCGGAATTGCGCTACGAGCAGTACTTC
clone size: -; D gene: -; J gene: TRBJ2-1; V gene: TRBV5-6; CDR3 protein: CASGFTSSYNEQFF; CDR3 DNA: TGTGCCAGCGGTTTCACGAGCTCCTACAATGAGCAGTTCTTC
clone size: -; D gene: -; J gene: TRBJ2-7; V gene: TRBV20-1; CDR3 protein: CSATPTYEQYF; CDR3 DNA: TGCAGTGCTACTCCTACCTACGAGCAGTACTTC
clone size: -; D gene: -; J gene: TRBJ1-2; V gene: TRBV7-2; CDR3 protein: CASSLDNYGYTF; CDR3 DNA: TGTGCCAGCAGCTTGGATAACTATGGCTACACCTTC
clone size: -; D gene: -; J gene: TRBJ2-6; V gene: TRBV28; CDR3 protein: CASSPRRGGLSGANVLTF; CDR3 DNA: TGTGCCAGCAGTCCAAGGAGGGGTGGGTTGTCTGGGGCCAACGTCCTGACTTTC
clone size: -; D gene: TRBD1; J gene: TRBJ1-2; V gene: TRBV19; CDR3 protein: CASRTGTADYGYTF; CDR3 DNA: TGTGCCAGTAGGACGGGGACAGCAGACTATGGCTACACCTTC
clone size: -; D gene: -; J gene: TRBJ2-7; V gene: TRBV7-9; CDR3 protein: CASRGDGGSFSEQYF; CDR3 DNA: TGTGCCAGCAGGGGGGACGGAGGGAGTTTCTCCGAGCAGTACTTC
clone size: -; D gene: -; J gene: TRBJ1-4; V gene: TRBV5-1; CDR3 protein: CASSFDRTREKLFF; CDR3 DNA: TGCGCCAGCAGCTTTGACAGGACTCGGGAAAAACTGTTTTTT
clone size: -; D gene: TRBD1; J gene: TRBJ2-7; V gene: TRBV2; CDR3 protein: CASSGQGFNYEQYF; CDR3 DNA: TGTGCCAGCAGTGGACAGGGGTTCAACTACGAGCAGTACTTC
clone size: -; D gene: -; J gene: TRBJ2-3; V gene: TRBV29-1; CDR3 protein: CSVLGSGADTQYF; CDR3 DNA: TGCAGCGTTCTCGGTTCTGGGGCAGATACGCAGTATTTT
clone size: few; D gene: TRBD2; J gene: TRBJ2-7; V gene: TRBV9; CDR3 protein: CASSPLLAGEDEQYF; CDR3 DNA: TGTGCCAGCAGCCCTTTACTAGCGGGAGAGGACGAGCAGTACTTC
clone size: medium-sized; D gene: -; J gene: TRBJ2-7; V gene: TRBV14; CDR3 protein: CASSLSLYEQYF; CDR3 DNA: TGTGCCAGCAGCCTGTCACTCTACGAGCAGTACTTC
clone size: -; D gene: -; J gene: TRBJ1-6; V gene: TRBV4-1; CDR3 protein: CASSQGLRGGNSPLHF; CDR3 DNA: TGCGCCAGCAGCCAAGGATTGCGGGGAGGGAATTCACCCCTCCACTTT
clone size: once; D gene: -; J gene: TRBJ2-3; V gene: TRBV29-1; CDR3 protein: CSVEDPYTDTQYF; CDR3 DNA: TGCAGCGTTGAAGACCCCTACACAGATACGCAGTATTTT
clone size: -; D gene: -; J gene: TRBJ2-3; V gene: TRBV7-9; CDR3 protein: CASSLQIALEGTDTQYF; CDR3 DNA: TGTGCCAGCAGCCTCCAGATTGCCCTGGAGGGCACAGATACGCAGTATTTT
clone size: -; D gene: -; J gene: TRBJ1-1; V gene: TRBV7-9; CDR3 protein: CASSYSSGTEAFF; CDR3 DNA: TGTGCCAGCAGCTATTCCTCGGGGACTGAAGCTTTCTTT
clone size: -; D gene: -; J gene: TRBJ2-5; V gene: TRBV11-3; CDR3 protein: CASSLAWLGTQYF; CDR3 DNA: TGTGCCAGCAGCTTAGCCTGGTTGGGGACCCAGTACTTC
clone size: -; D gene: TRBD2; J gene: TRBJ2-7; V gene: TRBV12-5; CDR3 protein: CASGSGLAGGLTYEQYF; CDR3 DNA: TGTGCTAGTGGTTCGGGACTAGCGGGAGGACTAACCTACGAGCAGTACTTC
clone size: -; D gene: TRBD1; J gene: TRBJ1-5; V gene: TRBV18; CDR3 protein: CASSLDRGGNQPQHF; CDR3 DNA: TGTGCCAGCTCCCTTGACAGGGGCGGCAATCAGCCCCAGCATTTT
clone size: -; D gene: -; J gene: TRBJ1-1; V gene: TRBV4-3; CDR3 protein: CASSQDSTVSTEAFF; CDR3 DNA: TGCGCCAGCAGCCAAGATTCGACAGTCAGCACTGAAGCTTTCTTT
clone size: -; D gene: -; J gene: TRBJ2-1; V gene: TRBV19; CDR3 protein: CASSPSGRSYNEQFF; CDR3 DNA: TGTGCCAGTAGTCCGAGCGGCCGCTCCTACAATGAGCAGTTCTTC
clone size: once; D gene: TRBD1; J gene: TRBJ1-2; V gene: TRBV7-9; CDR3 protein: CASSLPTDRALMDGYTF; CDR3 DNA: TGTGCCAGCAGCTTACCCACGGACAGGGCCCTTATGGATGGCTACACCTTC
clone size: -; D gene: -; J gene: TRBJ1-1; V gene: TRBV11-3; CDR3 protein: CASSLVRTEAEAFF; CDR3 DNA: TGTGCCAGCAGCTTAGTAAGGACGGAGGCTGAAGCTTTCTTT
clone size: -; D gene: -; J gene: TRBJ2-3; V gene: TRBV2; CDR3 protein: CASSEEYSGADTQYF; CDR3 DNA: TGTGCCAGCAGTGAAGAATACAGTGGGGCAGATACGCAGTATTTT
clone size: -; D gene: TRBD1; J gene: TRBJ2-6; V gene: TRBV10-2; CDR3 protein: CASRRTGGQGANVLTF; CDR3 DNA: TGCGCCAGCAGGCGGACAGGGGGACAGGGGGCCAACGTCCTGACTTTC
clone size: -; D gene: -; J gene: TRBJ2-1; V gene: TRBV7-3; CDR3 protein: CASSLQGSPYNEQFF; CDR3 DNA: TGTGCCAGCAGCCTGCAGGGCAGCCCCTACAATGAGCAGTTCTTC
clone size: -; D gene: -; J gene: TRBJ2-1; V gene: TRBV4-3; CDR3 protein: CASSQEGYSYNEQFF; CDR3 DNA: TGCGCCAGCAGCCAAGAAGGGTACTCCTACAATGAGCAGTTCTTC
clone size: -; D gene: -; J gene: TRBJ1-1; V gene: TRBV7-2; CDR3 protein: CASSLDRNTEAFF; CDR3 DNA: TGTGCCAGCAGCTTAGACAGGAACACTGAAGCTTTCTTT
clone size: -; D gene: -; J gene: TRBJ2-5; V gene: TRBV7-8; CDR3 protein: CASSPRDSGQETQYF; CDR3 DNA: TGTGCCAGCAGCCCCCGGGACAGCGGGCAAGAGACCCAGTACTTC
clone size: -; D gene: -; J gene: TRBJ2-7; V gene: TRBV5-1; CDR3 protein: CASSLQIATYEQYF; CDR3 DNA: TGCGCCAGCAGCCTCCAGATTGCCACCTACGAGCAGTACTTC
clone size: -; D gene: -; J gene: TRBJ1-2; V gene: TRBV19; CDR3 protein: CASSAITGRYGYTF; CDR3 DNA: TGTGCCAGTAGTGCAATCACAGGGCGCTATGGCTACACCTTC
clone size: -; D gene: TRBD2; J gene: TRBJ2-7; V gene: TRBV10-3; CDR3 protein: CAISEATPGLADEQYF; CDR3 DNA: TGTGCCATCAGTGAGGCGACTCCGGGACTAGCGGATGAGCAGTACTTC